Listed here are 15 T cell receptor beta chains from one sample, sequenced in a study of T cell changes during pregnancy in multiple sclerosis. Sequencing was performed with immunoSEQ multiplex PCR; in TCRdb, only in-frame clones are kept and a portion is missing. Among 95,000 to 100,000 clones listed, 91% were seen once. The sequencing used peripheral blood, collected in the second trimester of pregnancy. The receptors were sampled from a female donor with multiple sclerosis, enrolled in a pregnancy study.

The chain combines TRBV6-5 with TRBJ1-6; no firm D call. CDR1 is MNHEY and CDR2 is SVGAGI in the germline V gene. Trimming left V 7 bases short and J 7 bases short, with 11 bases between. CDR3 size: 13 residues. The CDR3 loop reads CASTLTGNSPLHF. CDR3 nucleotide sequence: TGTGCCAGCACCCTTACGGGGAATTCACCCCTCCACTTT.

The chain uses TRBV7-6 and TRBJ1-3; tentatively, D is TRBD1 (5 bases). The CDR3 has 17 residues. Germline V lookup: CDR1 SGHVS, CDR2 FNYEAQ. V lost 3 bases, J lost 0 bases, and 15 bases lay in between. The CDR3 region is CASSFAQGLSSGNTIYF. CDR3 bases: TGTGCCAGCAGCTTCGCTCAGGGTTTGAGCTCTGGAAACACCATATATTTT.

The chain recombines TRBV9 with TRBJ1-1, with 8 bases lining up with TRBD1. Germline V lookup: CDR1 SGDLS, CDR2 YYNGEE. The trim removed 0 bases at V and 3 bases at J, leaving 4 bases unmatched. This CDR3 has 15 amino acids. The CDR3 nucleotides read TGTGCCAGCAGCGTAGTTCACAGGGGGGACACTGAAGCTTTCTTT. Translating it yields CASSVVHRGDTEAFF.

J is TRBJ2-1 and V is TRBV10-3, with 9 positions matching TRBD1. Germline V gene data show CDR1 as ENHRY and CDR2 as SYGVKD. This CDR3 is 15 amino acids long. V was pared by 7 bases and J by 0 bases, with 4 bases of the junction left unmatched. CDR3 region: CAIKGQGFSYNEQFF. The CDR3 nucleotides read TGTGCCATCAAGGGACAGGGATTCTCCTACAATGAGCAGTTCTTC.

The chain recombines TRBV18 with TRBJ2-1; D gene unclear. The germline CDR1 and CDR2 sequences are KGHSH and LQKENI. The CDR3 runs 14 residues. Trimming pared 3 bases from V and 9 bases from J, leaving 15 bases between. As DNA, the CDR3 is TGTGCCAGCTCACCTATATCCAGCGCCCCTGAGCAGTTCTTC. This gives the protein CASSPISSAPEQFF.

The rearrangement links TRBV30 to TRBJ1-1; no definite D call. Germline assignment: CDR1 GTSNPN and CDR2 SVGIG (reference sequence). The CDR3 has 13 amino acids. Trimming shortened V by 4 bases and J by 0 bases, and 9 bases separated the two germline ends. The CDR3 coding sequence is TGTGCCTGGAAACCACTCATGAACACTGAAGCTTTCTTT. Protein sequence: CAWKPLMNTEAFF.

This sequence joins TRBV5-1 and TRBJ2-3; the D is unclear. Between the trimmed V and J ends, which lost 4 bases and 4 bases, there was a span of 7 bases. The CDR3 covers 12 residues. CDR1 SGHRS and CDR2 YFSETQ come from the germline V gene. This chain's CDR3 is CASSLPPDTQYF. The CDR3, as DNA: TGCGCCAGCAGCCTCCCTCCAGATACGCAGTATTTT.

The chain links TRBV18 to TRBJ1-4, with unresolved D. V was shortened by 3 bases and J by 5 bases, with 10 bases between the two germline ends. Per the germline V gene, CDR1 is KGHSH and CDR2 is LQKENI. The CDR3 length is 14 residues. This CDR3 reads CASSPADGNEKLFF. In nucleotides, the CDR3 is TGTGCCAGCTCACCCGCCGATGGCAATGAAAAACTGTTTTTT.

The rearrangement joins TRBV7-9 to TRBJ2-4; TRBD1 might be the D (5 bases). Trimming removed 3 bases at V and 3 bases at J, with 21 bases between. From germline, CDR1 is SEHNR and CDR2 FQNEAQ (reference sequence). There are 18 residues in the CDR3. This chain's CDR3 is CASSFPAQGPVGKNIQYF. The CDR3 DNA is TGTGCCAGCAGCTTTCCGGCTCAGGGTCCGGTAGGCAAAAACATTCAGTACTTC.

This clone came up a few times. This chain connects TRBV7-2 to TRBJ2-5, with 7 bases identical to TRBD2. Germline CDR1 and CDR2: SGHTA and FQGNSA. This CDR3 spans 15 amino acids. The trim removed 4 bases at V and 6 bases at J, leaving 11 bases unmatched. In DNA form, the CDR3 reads TGTGCCAGCAGCTCCGGACTAGATGGCTGGAAGACCCAGTACTTC. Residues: CASSSGLDGWKTQYF.

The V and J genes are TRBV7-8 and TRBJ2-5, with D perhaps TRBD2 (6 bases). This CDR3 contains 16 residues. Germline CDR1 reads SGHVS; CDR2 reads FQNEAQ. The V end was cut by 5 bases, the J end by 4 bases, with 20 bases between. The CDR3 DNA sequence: TGTGCCAGCAGCGACCTCGGGGCTAGCGTTCGAGAGACCCAGTACTTC. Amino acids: CASSDLGASVRETQYF.

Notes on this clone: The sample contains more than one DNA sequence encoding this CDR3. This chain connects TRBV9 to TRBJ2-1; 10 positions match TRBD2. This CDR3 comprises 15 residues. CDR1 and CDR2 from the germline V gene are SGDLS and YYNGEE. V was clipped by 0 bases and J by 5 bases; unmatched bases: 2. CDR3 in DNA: TGTGCCAGCAGCGTAGGACTAGCGGGTAACAATGAGCAGTTCTTC. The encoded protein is CASSVGLAGNNEQFF. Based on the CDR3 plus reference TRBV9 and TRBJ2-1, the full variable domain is DSGVTQTPKHLITATGQRVTLRCSPRSGDLSVYWYQQSLDQGLQFLIQYYNGEERAKGNILERFSAQQFPDLHSELNLSSLELGDSALYFCASSVGLAGNNEQFFGPGTRLTVL.

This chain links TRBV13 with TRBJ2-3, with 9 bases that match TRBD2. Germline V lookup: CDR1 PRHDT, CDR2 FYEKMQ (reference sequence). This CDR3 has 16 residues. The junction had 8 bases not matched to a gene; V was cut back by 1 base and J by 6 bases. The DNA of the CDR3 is TGTGCCAGCAGCTTAGCCCTAGCGGGACGGTCGGATACGCAGTATTTT. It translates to CASSLALAGRSDTQYF.

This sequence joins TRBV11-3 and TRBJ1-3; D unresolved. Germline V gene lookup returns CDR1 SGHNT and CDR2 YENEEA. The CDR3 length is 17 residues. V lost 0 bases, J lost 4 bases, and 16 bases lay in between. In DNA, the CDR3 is TGTGCCAGCAGCTTAGAACCCCCCGCGGAAAGCGGAAACACCATATATTTT. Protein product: CASSLEPPAESGNTIYF.

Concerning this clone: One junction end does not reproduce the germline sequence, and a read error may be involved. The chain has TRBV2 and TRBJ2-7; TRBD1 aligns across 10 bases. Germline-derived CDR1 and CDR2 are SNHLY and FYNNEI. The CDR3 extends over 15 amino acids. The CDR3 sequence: CASSKAGTGAYEQYF. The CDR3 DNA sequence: TGTGCCAGCAGTAAAGCCGGGACAGGGGCCTACGAGCAGTACTTC.